Sequencing of this TCR beta chain was carried out in a study of CD8+ T cells in alopecia areata. As the sequencing template, cDNA was produced by extracting RNA and reverse transcribing it. The data were produced by immunoSEQ multiplex PCR, yet TCRdb's version contains in-frame clones alone and is incomplete. The sample holds 180,000 or so clones, less than 75% seen once. From germline, CDR1 is MNHNS and CDR2 SASEGT. The CDR3 contains 12 residues. The germline V and J ends were trimmed by 6 bases and 9 bases, with 12 bases remaining between them. The treatment: oral pan-JAK inhibitor, 5-10 mg twice daily.

This clonotype was sampled from a human donor with alopecia areata. This material consisted of CD4+ T cells sorted from blood, taken at week 56, from a patient treated with tofacitinib. The V call is TRBV6-1, the J call TRBJ2-1; D remains ambiguous. CDR3 protein: CASSSRSSEQFF. The CDR3, as DNA: TGTGCCAGCAGCTCTCGGTCGAGTGAGCAGTTCTTC.